The 2 T cell receptor beta chains below were found in one sample sequenced in a study of OX40 agonist ivuxolimab in advanced cancers. The data were produced by immunoSEQ multiplex PCR, yet TCRdb's version contains in-frame clones alone and is incomplete. The sample includes 4,000 to 6,500 clones, over 60% of them seen just once. Source: CD4+ or CD8+ T cells sorted from blood, taken in a trial of the OX40 agonist ivuxolimab. The origin of the receptors is an adult with an advanced solid tumor such as melanoma, head and neck, liver or kidney cancer.

The chain recombines TRBV5-8 with TRBJ2-7; D perhaps matches TRBD1 (6 bases). V lost 4 bases and J lost 3, with 17 bases in between. The CDR3 has 15 amino acids. Germline V CDR1 and CDR2: SGHTS, YDEGEE. The CDR3 DNA sequence: TGTGCCAGCAGCACTGGGGGCAGTACGGGCTACGAGCAGTACTTC. Translating gives CASSTGGSTGYEQYF.

This clone has ten or more counts. The chain employs TRBV7-8 and TRBJ2-2; 9 bases are shared with TRBD1. There are 18 residues in the CDR3. The junction had 12 bases not matched to a gene; V was cut back by 1 base and J by 6 bases. Germline V gene sequence: CDR1 SGHVS, CDR2 FQNEAQ. Written as DNA, the CDR3 is TGTGCCAGCAGCTTAGTTGTGGGACAGGGACGTTGGGCCGGGGAGCTGTTTTTT. Translating it yields CASSLVVGQGRWAGELFF.